These 32 T cell receptor beta chains were all obtained from the same sample, sequenced in a study of T cells after yellow fever vaccination. Via MiXCR, TCRdb re-called the 5' RACE reads, giving one row per CDR3 protein. This table has nearly 550,000 distinct CDR3 sequences, 15% to 20% appearing once. This material consisted of PBMCs, taken 15 days after the yellow fever booster vaccination. The source is a man younger than 45 who received the YFV17D yellow fever vaccine.

The J gene is TRBJ2-7, the V gene TRBV7-9; either TRBD1 or TRBD2 may supply D (6 bases each). This CDR3 has 16 amino acids. V was shortened by 4 bases and J by 4 bases, with 20 bases between the two germline ends. Germline CDR1 and CDR2: SEHNR and FQNEAQ (reference sequence). The CDR3 DNA reads TGTGCCAGCAGCTCCCCTAGCACAGGGAGGCGATACGAGCAGTACTTC. This codes for CASSSPSTGRRYEQYF.

This clonotype occurred a few times. This chain uses TRBV7-2 with TRBJ2-3, with D hard to call. There are 16 residues in the CDR3. In germline, CDR1 is SGHTA, CDR2 FQGNSA. The V end lost 1 base, the J end lost 2 bases, and 13 bases lay between the germline ends. CDR3 bases: TGTGCCAGCAGCTTAGTCGGGCGGCAGAACACAGATACGCAGTATTTT. It specifies CASSLVGRQNTDTQYF.

The chain employs TRBV12-3 or TRBV12-4 and TRBJ2-5; TRBD2 matches at 11 bases. The CDR3 covers 15 residues. V was clipped by 3 bases and J by 5 bases; unmatched bases: 5. The CDR3 loop is CASSLTSGIVETQYF. In DNA form, the CDR3 reads TGTGCCAGCAGTTTGACTAGCGGGATTGTGGAGACCCAGTACTTC.

V is TRBV20-1 and J is TRBJ2-5, with D unclear. The CDR3 contains 11 residues. Per germline, CDR1 DFQATT and CDR2 SNEGSKA (reference sequence). V lost 0 bases to trimming and J lost 7 bases, with 6 bases between them. The CDR3 DNA reads TGCAGTGCTAGAGAGCAATTGACCCAGTACTTC. The encoded protein is CSAREQLTQYF.

The chain combines TRBV14 with TRBJ2-7, with D possibly matching TRBD2 (5 bases). The CDR3 consists of 14 residues. The germline V and J ends were trimmed by 1 base and 6 bases, with 13 bases remaining between them. Germline V CDR1 and CDR2: SGHDN, FVKESK. The DNA of the CDR3 is TGTGCCAGCAGCCAAGCCCTAGCAGGCGGCGAGCAGTACTTC. It yields the protein CASSQALAGGEQYF. Filled out from reference TRBV14 and TRBJ2-7, the complete variable domain reads EAGVTQFPSHSVIEKGQTVTLRCDPISGHDNLYWYRRVMGKEIKFLLHFVKESKQDESGMPNNRFLAERTGGTYSTLKVQPAELEDSGVYFCASSQALAGGEQYFGPGTRLTVT.

This clonotype turned up a few times. V usage is TRBV20-1 and J usage is TRBJ2-7, with D unresolved. Germline V gives CDR1 DFQATT, CDR2 SNEGSKA (reference sequence). This CDR3 has 12 amino acids. V lost 1 base and J lost 7, with 11 bases in between. The CDR3 coding sequence is TGCAGTGCTAGAGCACCCAGCGAAGAGCAGTACTTC. Translation: CSARAPSEEQYF.

This clonotype was seen a handful of times. The chain employs TRBV29-1 and TRBJ2-3, with 8 positions matching TRBD1. The CDR3 covers 15 residues. From germline, CDR1 is SQVTM and CDR2 ANQGSEA. Germline trimming cut 5 bases from V and 6 bases from J; bases unmatched to any gene: 13. For the CDR3, the DNA is TGCAGCGTTTCCTTAACGGGACAGGCGCTGGATACGCAGTATTTT. Its protein is CSVSLTGQALDTQYF.

The gene calls are TRBV7-6 and TRBJ2-3; 9 nucleotides match TRBD2. Germline V CDR1 and CDR2: SGHVS, FNYEAQ. CDR3 length: 20 residues. V shed 3 bases and J 3 bases; nucleotides not matched to a gene: 19. The CDR3 is CASSFRPRASGMPVTDTQYF. The CDR3 nucleotides are TGTGCCAGCAGCTTTCGTCCCCGGGCTAGCGGGATGCCTGTGACAGATACGCAGTATTTT.

This clonotype has just a few counts. The rearrangement joins TRBV4-3 to TRBJ2-7; 9 bases are shared with TRBD2. V lost 2 bases to trimming and J lost 5 bases; unmatched junction nucleotides: 13. Germline CDR1 LGHNA, CDR2 YSLEER. The CDR3 covers 17 residues. The CDR3, as DNA: TGCGCCAGCAGCCAATTTGGCGCTAGCGGGAAGGTCAACGAGCAGTACTTC. Amino acids: CASSQFGASGKVNEQYF.

The CDR3 DNA follows: TGTGCCAGCAGTTTGACAGGGGGTACCTACGAGCAGTACTTC. It codes for CASSLTGGTYEQYF. The rearrangement uses TRBV12-3 or TRBV12-4 and TRBJ2-7; TRBD1 matches at 9 bases. V lost 3 bases, J lost 2 bases, and 2 bases stayed unmatched. There are 14 residues in the CDR3.

This clonotype was seen only a few times. The V gene is TRBV12-3 or TRBV12-4, the J gene TRBJ2-1; D unclear. Trimming shortened V by 3 bases and J by 7 bases, and 13 bases separated the two germline ends. The CDR3 sequence is 14 residues long. Here the CDR3 DNA reads TGTGCCAGCAGTTTTCTAACCGGGTGGAATGAGCAGTTCTTC. Its translation is CASSFLTGWNEQFF.

The chain links TRBV12-3 or TRBV12-4 to TRBJ2-6; D gene ambiguous. The V end was cut by 6 bases, the J end by 3 bases, with 6 bases between. CDR3 length: 13 residues. As DNA, the CDR3 is TGTGCCAGCAGACCCGTTGGGGCCAACGTCCTGACTTTC. It is translated as CASRPVGANVLTF.

This clonotype occurred a few times. The chain combines TRBV20-1 with TRBJ2-7, with D maybe TRBD2 (6 bases). CDR3 size: 13 residues. Germline CDR1 and CDR2: DFQATT and SNEGSKA (reference sequence). V was trimmed by 6 bases and J by 2 bases, leaving 14 bases between them. The CDR3 spells CSASGLKAYEQYF. CDR3 nucleotides: TGCAGTGCCTCGGGACTCAAGGCCTACGAGCAGTACTTC.

This clonotype was seen only a few times. The chain recombines TRBV10-1 with TRBJ2-3; D gene uncertain. Germline CDR1 and CDR2: WNHNN and SYGVQD (reference sequence). The length of the CDR3 is 13 residues. The germline V and J ends were trimmed by 4 bases and 3 bases, with 8 bases remaining between them. The CDR3 protein is CASSVLRTDTQYF. The CDR3 DNA reads TGCGCCAGCAGTGTGCTCCGGACAGATACGCAGTATTTT.

This clonotype was found a few times. V is TRBV20-1 and J is TRBJ2-3; D is unresolved. Trimming took 5 bases from V and 0 from J, leaving 15 bases between them. CDR1 and CDR2 (germline): DFQATT, SNEGSKA (reference sequence). This CDR3 region has 15 residues. CDR3 DNA sequence: TGCAGTGCTTTACACGGTGGGGTTAGCACAGATACGCAGTATTTT. Translating gives CSALHGGVSTDTQYF.

This clonotype was recorded a few times. The DNA for the CDR3 is TGTGCCAGCAGCTTATCTGAGCGGGAGTTTGGAGATACGCAGTATTTT. Translating it yields CASSLSEREFGDTQYF. The V call is TRBV7-9, the J call TRBJ2-3; 8 bases map to TRBD2. J gave up 5 bases and V 2 bases, and 9 bases lay outside the gene matches. In germline, CDR1 is SEHNR, CDR2 FQNEAQ (reference sequence). The CDR3 has 16 residues.

This clonotype was observed a few times. The V call is TRBV29-1, the J call TRBJ2-3; 11 bases line up with TRBD2. This CDR3 region has 12 residues. Trimming removed 6 bases from V and 5 bases from J; junction bases left unmatched: 1. Germline CDR1 and CDR2: SQVTM and ANQGSEA. The CDR3: CSVGLAGDTQYF. The CDR3 DNA reads as TGCAGCGTAGGACTAGCGGGAGATACGCAGTATTTT.

This clonotype turned up a few times. V usage is TRBV12-3 or TRBV12-4 and J usage is TRBJ2-5; TRBD1 might be the D (6 bases). The length of the CDR3 is 14 residues. Trimming cost V 1 base and J 5 bases, with 11 bases left between them. The CDR3 sequence: CASSLDYRVETQYF. Here the CDR3 DNA reads TGTGCCAGCAGTTTAGACTACAGGGTGGAGACCCAGTACTTC.

This chain links TRBV25-1 with TRBJ2-7; possibly TRBD1 for D (5 bases). Trimming stripped 6 bases from V and 6 bases from J, with 18 bases between. This CDR3 has 14 residues. Per germline, CDR1 MGHDK and CDR2 SYGVNS. CDR3 sequence: CASRKDTALGEQYF. Written as DNA, the CDR3 is TGTGCCAGCAGGAAGGACACGGCCCTCGGCGAGCAGTACTTC.

This clonotype was counted between two and nine times. The chain couples TRBV27 to TRBJ2-2; D gene ambiguous. Trimming shortened V by 3 bases and J by 4 bases, and 15 bases separated the two germline ends. The CDR3 is made up of 16 amino acids. Germline CDR1 MNHEY, CDR2 SMNVEV (reference sequence). CDR3 DNA: TGTGCCAGCAGTTTGTTTGCCAGGACGGGCACCGGGGAGCTGTTTTTT. Amino acids: CASSLFARTGTGELFF.

The genes are TRBV6-2 or TRBV6-3 and TRBJ1-2; 7 bases align to TRBD1. Germline lookup yields CDR1 MNHEY and CDR2 SVGEGT. This CDR3 spans 16 amino acids. With V trimmed by 4 bases and J by 0 bases, 8 bases remained unmatched. The CDR3 DNA reads TGTGCCAGCAGTTCTCACGGGACAGCAACTAACTATGGCTACACCTTC. Protein: CASSSHGTATNYGYTF.

This chain links TRBV7-9 with TRBJ2-7; 9 bases are a match to TRBD1. Looked up from germline, CDR1 is SEHNR and CDR2 is FQNEAQ (reference sequence). J gave up 0 bases and V 4 bases, and 4 bases lay outside the gene matches. This CDR3 comprises 15 residues. The CDR3 region has the DNA TGTGCCAGCAGCTACGGACAGGGGATCTCCTACGAGCAGTACTTC. Protein sequence: CASSYGQGISYEQYF.

This clonotype was recorded a few times. The gene calls are TRBV20-1 and TRBJ2-1, with D possibly matching TRBD2 (5 bases). V lost 6 bases to trimming and J lost 6 bases, with 12 bases between them. The CDR3 consists of 12 residues. Per germline, CDR1 DFQATT and CDR2 SNEGSKA (reference sequence). The CDR3 here is CSAWTSLNEQFF. The CDR3, as DNA: TGCAGTGCCTGGACTTCCCTCAATGAGCAGTTCTTC.

The rearrangement joins TRBV5-8 to TRBJ2-1; 8 bases are shared with TRBD2. The CDR3 sequence is 17 residues long. Germline loops: CDR1 SGHTS, CDR2 YDEGEE. Trimming at V came to 0 bases and at J to 2 bases, leaving 7 bases not matched to a gene. In DNA form, the CDR3 reads TGTGCCAGCAGCTTGGCCGCCCCGGGACTAGCCTACAATGAGCAGTTCTTC. Translated: CASSLAAPGLAYNEQFF.

V and J are TRBV9 and TRBJ2-1; TRBD2 agrees at 15 bases. V shed 3 bases and J 13 bases; nucleotides not matched to a gene: 8. Germline-derived CDR1 and CDR2 are SGDLS and YYNGEE. The CDR3 contains 15 residues. CDR3 loop: CASSASGLAGGRQFF. In DNA form, the CDR3 reads TGTGCCAGCAGCGCATCGGGACTAGCGGGAGGTCGCCAGTTCTTC.

This clonotype was observed a handful of times. The rearrangement links TRBV29-1 to TRBJ2-2; D assignment may be TRBD1 or TRBD2 (5 bases each). V dropped 4 bases and J dropped 0 bases, with 12 bases sitting between them. Germline CDR1 reads SQVTM; CDR2 reads ANQGSEA. The CDR3 length is 15 residues. The CDR3 region has the DNA TGCAGCGTTGGAGGGACGGTCACGAACACCGGGGAGCTGTTTTTT. This sequence encodes CSVGGTVTNTGELFF.

In this sample, this clonotype turned up a few times. The chain has TRBV20-1 and TRBJ2-5; 10 bases align to TRBD2. This CDR3 has 15 residues. The germline V gene has CDR1 DFQATT and CDR2 SNEGSKA (reference sequence). Germline trimming cut 6 bases from V and 3 bases from J; bases unmatched to any gene: 10. The CDR3 DNA reads as TGCAGTGCCGAGAGCGGGAGGGTAGTCGAAGAGACCCAGTACTTC. Translation: CSAESGRVVEETQYF.

V and J are TRBV12-3 or TRBV12-4 and TRBJ2-3, with D possibly being TRBD2 (6 bases). V lost 6 bases, J lost 7 bases, and 11 bases lay in between. The CDR3 totals 12 residues. The CDR3 nucleotides read TGTGCCAGCAGCTCAGGACTAAATACGCAGTATTTT. Amino acids: CASSSGLNTQYF.

The rearrangement uses TRBV7-2 and TRBJ1-6, with TRBD1 matching over 7 bases. V lost 1 base and J lost 7; bases outside the gene matches: 1. CDR3 length: 14 amino acids. Germline values: CDR1 SGHTA, CDR2 FQGNSA. For the CDR3, the DNA is TGTGCCAGCAGCTTAGGGGACAGAAATTCACCCCTCCACTTT. Its protein is CASSLGDRNSPLHF.

This clonotype was picked up many times. CDR3: CASSEGSYNEQFF. The CDR3 DNA reads TGTGCCAGTTCGGAGGGGTCCTACAATGAGCAGTTCTTC. This chain joins TRBV7-7 and TRBJ2-1, with a tentative D call TRBD2 (6 bases). V was pared by 9 bases and J by 1 base, with 10 bases between. The CDR3 totals 13 residues. CDR1 SSHAT and CDR2 FNYEAQ come from the germline V gene (reference sequence).

V and J are TRBV4-3 and TRBJ2-7; D is undetermined. Germline lookup yields CDR1 LGHNA and CDR2 YSLEER. This CDR3 is 14 amino acids long. Deletions cut 4 bases from V and 6 bases from J, with 16 bases between. CDR3 DNA sequence: TGCGCCAGCAGCCTTCCCTGGACCGTCGGCGAGCAGTACTTC. Protein: CASSLPWTVGEQYF.

The chain combines TRBV5-1 with TRBJ2-3; D gene unclear. In germline, CDR1 is SGHRS, CDR2 YFSETQ. The CDR3 spans 13 residues. The V end was cut by 4 bases, the J end by 4 bases, with 10 bases between. Written as DNA, the CDR3 is TGCGCCAGCAGCCCCTCGAGGTCAGATACGCAGTATTTT. It specifies CASSPSRSDTQYF.